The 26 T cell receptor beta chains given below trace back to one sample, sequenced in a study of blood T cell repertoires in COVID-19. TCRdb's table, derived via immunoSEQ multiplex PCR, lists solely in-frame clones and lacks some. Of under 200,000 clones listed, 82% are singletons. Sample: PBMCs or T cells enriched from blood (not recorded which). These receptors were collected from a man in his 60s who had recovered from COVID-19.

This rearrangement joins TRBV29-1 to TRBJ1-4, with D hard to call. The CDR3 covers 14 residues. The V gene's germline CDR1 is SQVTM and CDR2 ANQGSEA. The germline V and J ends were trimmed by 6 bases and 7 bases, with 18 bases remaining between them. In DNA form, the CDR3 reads TGCAGCGTCGTCTACAGTCTGGCAGGTGAAAAACTGTTTTTT. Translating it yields CSVVYSLAGEKLFF.

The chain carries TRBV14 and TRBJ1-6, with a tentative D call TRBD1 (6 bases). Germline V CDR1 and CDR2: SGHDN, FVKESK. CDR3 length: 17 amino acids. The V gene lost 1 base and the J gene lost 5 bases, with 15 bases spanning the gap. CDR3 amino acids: CASSQVKTKGDNSPLHF. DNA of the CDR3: TGTGCCAGCAGCCAAGTTAAAACGAAGGGGGATAATTCACCCCTCCACTTT.

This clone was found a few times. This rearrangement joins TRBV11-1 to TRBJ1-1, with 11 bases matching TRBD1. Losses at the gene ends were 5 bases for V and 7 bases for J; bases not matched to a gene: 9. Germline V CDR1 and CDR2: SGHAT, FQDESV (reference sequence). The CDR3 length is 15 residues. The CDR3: CASSPGTGGRFEAFF. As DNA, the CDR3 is TGTGCCAGCAGCCCCGGGACAGGGGGTCGCTTTGAAGCTTTCTTT.

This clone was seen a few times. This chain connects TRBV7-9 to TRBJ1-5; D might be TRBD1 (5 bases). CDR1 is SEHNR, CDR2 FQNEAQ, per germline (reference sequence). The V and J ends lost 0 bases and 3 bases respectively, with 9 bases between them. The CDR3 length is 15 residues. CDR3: CASSLAMGPNQPQHF. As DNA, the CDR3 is TGTGCCAGCAGCTTAGCGATGGGGCCCAATCAGCCCCAGCATTTT. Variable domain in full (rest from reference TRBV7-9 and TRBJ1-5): DTGVSQNPRHKITKRGQNVTFRCDPISEHNRLYWYRQTLGQGPEFLTYFQNEAQLEKSRLLSDRFSAERPKGSFSTLEIQRTEQGDSAMYLCASSLAMGPNQPQHFGDGTRLSIL.

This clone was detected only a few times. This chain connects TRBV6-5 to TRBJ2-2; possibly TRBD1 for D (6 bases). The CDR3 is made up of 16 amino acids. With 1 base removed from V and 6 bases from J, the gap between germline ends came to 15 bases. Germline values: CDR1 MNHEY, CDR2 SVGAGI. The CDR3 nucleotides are TGTGCCAGCAGTTACTTGGGGACACCCCGGGCCGGGGAGCTGTTTTTT. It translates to CASSYLGTPRAGELFF.

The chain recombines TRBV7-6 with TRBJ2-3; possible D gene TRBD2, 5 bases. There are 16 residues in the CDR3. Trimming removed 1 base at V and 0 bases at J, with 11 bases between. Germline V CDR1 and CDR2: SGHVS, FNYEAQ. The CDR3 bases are TGTGCCAGCAGCTTAGGGAGTCGCGGGAGCACAGATACGCAGTATTTT. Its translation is CASSLGSRGSTDTQYF.

The CDR3 sequence is CASSQDLLSGNTGELFF. CDR3 nucleotides: TGTGCCAGCAGCCAAGATTTGTTATCGGGGAACACCGGGGAGCTGTTTTTT. The rearrangement links TRBV14 to TRBJ2-2; D is unclear. Per the germline V gene, CDR1 is SGHDN and CDR2 is FVKESK. The CDR3 is 17 residues long. Between the trimmed V and J ends, which lost 0 bases and 1 base, there was a span of 12 bases.

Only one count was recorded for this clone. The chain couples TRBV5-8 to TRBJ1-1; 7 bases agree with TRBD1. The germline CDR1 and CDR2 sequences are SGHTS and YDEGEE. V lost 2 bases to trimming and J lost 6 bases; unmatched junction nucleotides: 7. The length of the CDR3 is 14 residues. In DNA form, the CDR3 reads TGTGCCAGCAGCTTCAGGGGGGCGACCGCTGAAGCTTTCTTT. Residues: CASSFRGATAEAFF.

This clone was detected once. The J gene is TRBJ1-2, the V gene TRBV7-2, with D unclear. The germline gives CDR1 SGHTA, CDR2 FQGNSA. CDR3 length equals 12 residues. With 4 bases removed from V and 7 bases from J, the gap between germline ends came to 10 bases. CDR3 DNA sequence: TGTGCCAGCAGCTCCAGGATCGGTGGCTACACCTTC. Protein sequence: CASSSRIGGYTF.

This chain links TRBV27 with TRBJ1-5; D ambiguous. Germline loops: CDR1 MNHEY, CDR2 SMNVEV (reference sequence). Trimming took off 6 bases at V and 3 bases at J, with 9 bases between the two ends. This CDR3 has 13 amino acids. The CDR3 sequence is CASSPGYNQPQHF. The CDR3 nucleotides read TGTGCCAGCAGCCCGGGGTACAATCAGCCCCAGCATTTT.

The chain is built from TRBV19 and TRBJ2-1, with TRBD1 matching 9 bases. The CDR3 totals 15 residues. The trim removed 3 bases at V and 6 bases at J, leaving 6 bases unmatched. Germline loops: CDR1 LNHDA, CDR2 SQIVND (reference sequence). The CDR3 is CASSIGQGKRNEQFF. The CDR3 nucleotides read TGTGCCAGTAGTATCGGACAGGGGAAACGCAATGAGCAGTTCTTC.

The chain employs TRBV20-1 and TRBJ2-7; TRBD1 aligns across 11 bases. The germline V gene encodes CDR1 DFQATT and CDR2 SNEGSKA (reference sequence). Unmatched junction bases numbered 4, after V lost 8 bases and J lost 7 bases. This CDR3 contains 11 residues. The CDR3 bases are TGCAGTACGGACAGGGGGCTTGAGCAGTACTTC. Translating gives CSTDRGLEQYF.

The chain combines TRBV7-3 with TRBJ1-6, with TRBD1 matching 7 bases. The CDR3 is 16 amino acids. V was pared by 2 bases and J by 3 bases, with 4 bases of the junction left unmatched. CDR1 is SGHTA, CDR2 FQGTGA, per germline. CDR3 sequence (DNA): TGTGCCAGCAGCTTAGAGCCAGGGGGCTATAATTCACCCCTCCACTTT. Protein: CASSLEPGGYNSPLHF.

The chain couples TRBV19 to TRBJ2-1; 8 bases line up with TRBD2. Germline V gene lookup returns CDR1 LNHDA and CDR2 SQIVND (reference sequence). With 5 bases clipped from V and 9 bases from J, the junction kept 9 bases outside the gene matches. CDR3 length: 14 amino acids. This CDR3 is CASSSSGSLGEQFF. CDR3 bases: TGTGCCAGTAGTTCGAGCGGGAGTTTGGGTGAGCAGTTCTTC.

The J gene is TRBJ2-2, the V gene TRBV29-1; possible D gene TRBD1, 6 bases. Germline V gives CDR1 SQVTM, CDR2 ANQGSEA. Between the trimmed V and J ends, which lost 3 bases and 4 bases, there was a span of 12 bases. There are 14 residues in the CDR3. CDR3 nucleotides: TGCAGCGTTGACCTGGACAGTCCCACCGGGGAGCTGTTTTTT. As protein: CSVDLDSPTGELFF.

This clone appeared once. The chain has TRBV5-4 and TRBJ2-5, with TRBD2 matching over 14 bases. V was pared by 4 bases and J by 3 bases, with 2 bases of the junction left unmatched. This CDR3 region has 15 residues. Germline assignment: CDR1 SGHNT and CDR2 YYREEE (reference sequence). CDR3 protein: CASSMGLAGEETQYF. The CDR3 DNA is TGTGCCAGCAGCATGGGACTAGCGGGAGAAGAGACCCAGTACTTC.

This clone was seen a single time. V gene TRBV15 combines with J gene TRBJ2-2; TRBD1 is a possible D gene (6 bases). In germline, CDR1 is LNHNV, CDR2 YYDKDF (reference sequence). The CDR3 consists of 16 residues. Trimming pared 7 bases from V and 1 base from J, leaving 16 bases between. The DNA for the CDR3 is TGTGCCACCACCAAGGGGGTGGACAGGAACACCGGGGAGCTGTTTTTT. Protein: CATTKGVDRNTGELFF. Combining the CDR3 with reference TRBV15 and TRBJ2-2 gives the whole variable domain DAMVIQNPRYQVTQFGKPVTLSCSQTLNHNVMYWYQQKSSQAPKLLFHYYDKDFNNEADTPDNFQSRRPNTSFCFLDIRSPGLGDTAMYLCATTKGVDRNTGELFFGEGSRLTVL.

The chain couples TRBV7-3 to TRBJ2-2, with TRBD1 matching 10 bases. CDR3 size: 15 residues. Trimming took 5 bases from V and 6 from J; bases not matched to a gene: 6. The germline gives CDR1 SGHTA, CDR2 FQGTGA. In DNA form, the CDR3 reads TGTGCCAGCAGCGAGATGACAGGGGGCGCCGGGGAGCTGTTTTTT. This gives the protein CASSEMTGGAGELFF.

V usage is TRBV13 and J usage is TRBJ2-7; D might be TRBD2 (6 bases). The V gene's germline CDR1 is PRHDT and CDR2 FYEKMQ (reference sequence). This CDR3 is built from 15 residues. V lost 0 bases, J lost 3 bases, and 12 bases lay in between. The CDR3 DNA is TGTGCCAGCAGCTTAGGCCAGGCGGGGCACTACGAGCAGTACTTC. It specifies CASSLGQAGHYEQYF.

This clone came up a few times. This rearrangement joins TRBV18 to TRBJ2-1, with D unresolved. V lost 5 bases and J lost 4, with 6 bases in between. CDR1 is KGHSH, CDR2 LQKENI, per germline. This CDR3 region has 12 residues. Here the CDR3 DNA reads TGTGCCAGCTCATCGACTTACAATGAGCAGTTCTTC. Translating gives CASSSTYNEQFF.

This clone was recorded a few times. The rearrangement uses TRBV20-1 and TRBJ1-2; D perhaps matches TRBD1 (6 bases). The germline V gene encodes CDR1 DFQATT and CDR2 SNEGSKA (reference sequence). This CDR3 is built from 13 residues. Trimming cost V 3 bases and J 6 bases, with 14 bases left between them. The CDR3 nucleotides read TGCAGTGCTAGTAACACAGGGACCGATGGCTACACCTTC. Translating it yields CSASNTGTDGYTF.

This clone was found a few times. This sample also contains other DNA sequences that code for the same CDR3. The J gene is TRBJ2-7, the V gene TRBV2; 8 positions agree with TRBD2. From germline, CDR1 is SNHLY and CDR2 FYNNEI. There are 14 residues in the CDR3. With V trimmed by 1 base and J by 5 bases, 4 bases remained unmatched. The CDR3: CASSEVRGGDEQYF. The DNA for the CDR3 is TGTGCCAGCAGTGAAGTACGGGGGGGGGACGAGCAGTACTTC.

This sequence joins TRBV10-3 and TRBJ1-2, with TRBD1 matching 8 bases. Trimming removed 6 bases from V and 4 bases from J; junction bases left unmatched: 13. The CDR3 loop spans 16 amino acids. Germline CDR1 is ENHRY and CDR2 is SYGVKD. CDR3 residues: CAISAQETGVSYGYTF. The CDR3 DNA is TGTGCCATCAGCGCTCAAGAGACAGGGGTGAGCTATGGCTACACCTTC.

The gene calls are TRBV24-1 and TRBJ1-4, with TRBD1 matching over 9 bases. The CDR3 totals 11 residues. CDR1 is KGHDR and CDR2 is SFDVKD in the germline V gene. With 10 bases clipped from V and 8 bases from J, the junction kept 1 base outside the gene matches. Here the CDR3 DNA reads TGTGCCACTGGGACAGGGGAAAAACTGTTTTTT. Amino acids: CATGTGEKLFF.

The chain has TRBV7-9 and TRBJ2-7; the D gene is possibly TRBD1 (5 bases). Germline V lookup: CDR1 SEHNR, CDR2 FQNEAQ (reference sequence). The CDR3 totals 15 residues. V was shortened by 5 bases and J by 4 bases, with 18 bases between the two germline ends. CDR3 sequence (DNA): TGTGCCAGCAGCCCTCCAGGGAACCCCAGGTACGAGCAGTACTTC. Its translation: CASSPPGNPRYEQYF.

The CDR3 DNA is TGTGCCAGCAGCCCCGCCTCCCTAGCGGGCGCCACCGGGGAGCTGTTTTTT. It yields the protein CASSPASLAGATGELFF. This chain links TRBV7-6 with TRBJ2-2; 8 nucleotides agree with TRBD2. CDR3 size: 17 residues. Trimming at V came to 5 bases and at J to 4 bases, leaving 12 bases not matched to a gene. Germline CDR1 is SGHVS and CDR2 is FNYEAQ.